This passage covers 12 T cell receptor beta chains from one sample sequenced in a study of blood T cell repertoires in COVID-19. TCRdb keeps only in-frame clones here, not all; method: immunoSEQ multiplex PCR. The sample has roughly 14,000 clones; about 81% are singletons. Material for sequencing was peripheral blood. These receptors came from a man of 80 years or more with active or convalescent COVID-19.

V and J are TRBV3-1 (or the pseudogene TRBV3-2) and TRBJ2-5; 9 nucleotides match TRBD1. Looked up from germline, CDR1 is LGHDT and CDR2 is YNNKEL (reference sequence). The CDR3 runs 15 residues. Losses at the gene ends were 5 bases for V and 5 bases for J; bases not matched to a gene: 9. Here the CDR3 reads CASSVTGGVGETQYF. The DNA for the CDR3 is TGTGCCAGCAGCGTTACAGGGGGCGTTGGGGAGACCCAGTACTTC.

This chain uses TRBV27 with TRBJ2-7; TRBD2 agrees at 7 bases. Per the germline V gene, CDR1 is MNHEY and CDR2 is SMNVEV (reference sequence). The length of the CDR3 is 14 residues. The V gene end was trimmed by 2 bases and the J gene end by 3 bases; junction bases not matched to a gene: 4. CDR3 sequence: CASSLLAGDYEQYF. In DNA, the CDR3 is TGTGCCAGCAGTTTACTGGCGGGGGACTACGAGCAGTACTTC.

The chain has TRBV27 and TRBJ1-5; 10 positions agree with TRBD1. Germline CDR1 reads MNHEY; CDR2 reads SMNVEV (reference sequence). V lost 2 bases to trimming and J lost 6 bases; unmatched junction nucleotides: 4. This CDR3 region has 15 residues. Written as DNA, the CDR3 is TGTGCCAGCAGTTTAGGACAGGGGGTGGTTCAGCCCCAGCATTTT. Protein: CASSLGQGVVQPQHF.

The chain couples TRBV9 to TRBJ2-6, with 7 nucleotides matching TRBD2. J gave up 0 bases and V 3 bases, and 6 bases lay outside the gene matches. CDR3 length equals 17 residues. CDR1 and CDR2 from the germline V gene are SGDLS and YYNGEE. CDR3 in amino acids: CASSAIPGGSGANVLTF. CDR3 DNA: TGTGCCAGCAGCGCAATACCGGGGGGCTCTGGGGCCAACGTCCTGACTTTC. The full variable domain, rest sourced from reference TRBV9 and TRBJ2-6, is DSGVTQTPKHLITATGQRVTLRCSPRSGDLSVYWYQQSLDQGLQFLIQYYNGEERAKGNILERFSAQQFPDLHSELNLSSLELGDSALYFCASSAIPGGSGANVLTFGAGSRLTVL.

The genes are TRBV5-4 and TRBJ1-6; 8 bases match TRBD1. Germline CDR1 SGHNT, CDR2 YYREEE (reference sequence). Losses at the gene ends were 0 bases for V and 7 bases for J; bases not matched to a gene: 6. The CDR3 has 16 residues. DNA of the CDR3: TGTGCCAGCAGCTTGGAGGCAGGGGGCATGAATTCACCCCTCCACTTT. This encodes CASSLEAGGMNSPLHF.

J is TRBJ1-2 and V is TRBV5-1; TRBD1 matches at 7 bases. Germline V CDR1 and CDR2: SGHRS, YFSETQ. The V and J ends lost 2 bases and 2 bases, in that order; junction bases with no gene match: 3. The CDR3 spans 14 residues. DNA for the CDR3: TGCGCCAGCAGCTTCACGACAGGGAACTATGGCTACACCTTC. Protein: CASSFTTGNYGYTF.

This rearrangement joins TRBV4-1 to TRBJ2-7; TRBD2 is a possible D gene (6 bases). The ends were cut back, 0 bases at V and 6 bases at J, with 15 bases in the middle. The CDR3 sequence is 15 residues long. Germline V gene lookup returns CDR1 MGHRA and CDR2 YSYEKL. CDR3: CASSQEGPGGFEQYF. The CDR3 DNA reads TGCGCCAGCAGCCAAGAGGGGCCCGGGGGATTCGAGCAGTACTTC.

This chain uses TRBV27 with TRBJ2-3; 9 bases match TRBD1. Germline CDR1 MNHEY, CDR2 SMNVEV (reference sequence). Trimming cost V 0 bases and J 10 bases; bases outside gene matches: 8. The CDR3 has 15 residues. DNA for the CDR3: TGTGCCAGCAGTTTATCGACAGGGGGTCGCGGGGCGCAGTATTTT. It translates to CASSLSTGGRGAQYF.

J is TRBJ2-7 and V is TRBV9; TRBD1 might be the D (6 bases). V lost 0 bases, J lost 1 base, and 11 bases lay in between. The CDR3 sequence is 15 residues long. Germline V gene lookup returns CDR1 SGDLS and CDR2 YYNGEE. This chain's CDR3 is CASSVAPGQSYEQYF. CDR3 bases: TGTGCCAGCAGCGTAGCACCGGGACAATCCTACGAGCAGTACTTC.

The chain combines TRBV7-9 with TRBJ2-1; 11 bases match TRBD2. Trimming at V came to 5 bases and at J to 2 bases, leaving 2 bases not matched to a gene. This CDR3 contains 15 residues. Germline assignment: CDR1 SEHNR and CDR2 FQNEAQ (reference sequence). The chain's CDR3 is CASSPTSGAYNEQFF. The CDR3 bases are TGTGCCAGCAGCCCGACTAGCGGGGCCTACAATGAGCAGTTCTTC.

For the CDR3, the DNA is TGTGCCAGTAGTCCTCAGACCGGGGGTTACACTGAAGCTTTCTTT. It yields the protein CASSPQTGGYTEAFF. The chain combines TRBV19 with TRBJ1-1, with a possible D match to TRBD1 (5 bases). Germline CDR1 and CDR2: LNHDA and SQIVND (reference sequence). Trimming removed 5 bases from V and 3 bases from J, with 16 bases in between. This CDR3 has 15 amino acids.

In its sample, this clone was seen a few times. The CDR3 bases are TGTGCCAGCAGCCAAGGACAGGGGGCGCCGACCCTAACCTACGAGCAGTACTTC. It translates to CASSQGQGAPTLTYEQYF. The J gene is TRBJ2-7, the V gene TRBV3-1 (or the pseudogene TRBV3-2); 10 nucleotides align to TRBD1. Losses at the gene ends were 1 base for V and 2 bases for J; bases not matched to a gene: 11. The CDR3 runs to 18 residues. Per the germline V gene, CDR1 is LGHDT and CDR2 is YNNKEL (reference sequence).